These T cell receptor beta chains were read from a single sample in a study of OX40 agonist ivuxolimab in advanced cancers. TCRdb keeps only in-frame clones here, not all; method: immunoSEQ multiplex PCR. The table lists more than 45,000 clones, approximately 94% of them singletons. This specimen consisted of CD4+ or CD8+ T cells sorted from blood, obtained in a trial of the OX40 agonist ivuxolimab. The origin of the receptors is an adult with an advanced solid tumor such as melanoma, head and neck, liver or kidney cancer. Each CDR3 is given with its conserved first and last residue. The D gene is left open where the match is weak. The size field is filled for only some rows; it gives once, few, many or a size class.

V gene: TRBV28
clone size: NA
D gene: TRBD2
J gene: TRBJ2-2
CDR3 protein: CASSFGTSGFTGELFF
CDR3 DNA: TGTGCCAGCAGTTTCGGGACTAGCGGATTCACCGGGGAGCTGTTTTTT

V gene: TRBV19
clone size: NA
D gene: TRBD2
J gene: TRBJ2-1
CDR3 protein: CASSWTSGNNEQFF
CDR3 DNA: TGTGCCAGTAGTTGGACTAGCGGGAACAATGAGCAGTTCTTC

V gene: TRBV4-1
clone size: NA
D gene: NA
J gene: TRBJ2-7
CDR3 protein: CASSQDAGRSSYEQYF
CDR3 DNA: TGCGCCAGCAGCCAAGATGCAGGCAGGAGCTCCTACGAGCAGTACTTC

V gene: TRBV27
clone size: NA
D gene: NA
J gene: TRBJ2-7
CDR3 protein: CASSFAGYTYERYF
CDR3 DNA: TGTGCCAGCAGTTTTGCGGGATATACCTACGAGCGGTACTTC

V gene: TRBV19
clone size: NA
D gene: TRBD2
J gene: TRBJ2-7
CDR3 protein: CASSAAGDAYEQYF
CDR3 DNA: TGTGCCAGTAGCGCGGCGGGAGACGCCTACGAGCAGTACTTC

V gene: TRBV10-2
clone size: NA
D gene: NA
J gene: TRBJ2-7
CDR3 protein: CASIGGLEQYF
CDR3 DNA: TGCGCCAGCATCGGTGGATTGGAGCAGTACTTC

V gene: TRBV7-9
clone size: NA
D gene: NA
J gene: TRBJ1-4
CDR3 protein: CASSSHLVVTNEKLFF
CDR3 DNA: TGTGCCAGCAGTTCACATCTGGTTGTAACTAATGAAAAACTGTTTTTT

V gene: TRBV27
clone size: NA
D gene: TRBD1
J gene: TRBJ2-3
CDR3 protein: CASSLLAGTATSDTQYF
CDR3 DNA: TGTGCCAGCAGTTTATTGGCCGGGACAGCGACCTCAGATACGCAGTATTTT

V gene: TRBV2
clone size: NA
D gene: NA
J gene: TRBJ2-1
CDR3 protein: CASSLGLNNEQFF
CDR3 DNA: TGTGCCAGCAGTTTAGGGCTAAACAATGAGCAGTTCTTC

V gene: TRBV28
clone size: NA
D gene: TRBD1
J gene: TRBJ1-2
CDR3 protein: CASRPGQGGYGYTF
CDR3 DNA: TGTGCCAGCAGGCCTGGACAGGGAGGCTATGGCTACACCTTC

V gene: TRBV27
clone size: NA
D gene: TRBD1
J gene: TRBJ2-7
CDR3 protein: CASSQTGGTYEQYF
CDR3 DNA: TGTGCCAGCAGCCAGACAGGGGGAACCTACGAGCAGTACTTC

V gene: TRBV15
clone size: NA
D gene: TRBD2
J gene: TRBJ2-3
CDR3 protein: CATSLTGGSTDTQYF
CDR3 DNA: TGTGCCACCAGCCTGACGGGAGGGAGCACAGATACGCAGTATTTT

V gene: TRBV7-9
clone size: NA
D gene: NA
J gene: TRBJ1-1
CDR3 protein: CASSLGVTEAFF
CDR3 DNA: TGTGCCAGCAGCTTAGGGGTCACTGAAGCTTTCTTT

V gene: TRBV5-1
clone size: NA
D gene: NA
J gene: TRBJ2-3
CDR3 protein: CASSLTYPDTQYF
CDR3 DNA: TGCGCCAGCAGCTTGACCTATCCAGATACGCAGTATTTT

V gene: TRBV19
clone size: NA
D gene: NA
J gene: TRBJ1-3
CDR3 protein: CASSMRGGSSGNTIYF
CDR3 DNA: TGTGCCAGTAGTATGAGGGGGGGAAGCTCTGGAAACACCATATATTTT

V gene: TRBV27
clone size: few
D gene: TRBD2
J gene: TRBJ2-3
CDR3 protein: CASSLVAGAVDTQYF
CDR3 DNA: TGTGCCAGCAGTTTAGTAGCGGGAGCGGTAGATACGCAGTATTTT

V gene: TRBV5-4
clone size: NA
D gene: TRBD2
J gene: TRBJ2-7
CDR3 protein: CASREGGKQYF
CDR3 DNA: TGTGCCAGCAGAGAGGGAGGGAAGCAGTACTTC

V gene: TRBV4-1
clone size: NA
D gene: NA
J gene: TRBJ2-7
CDR3 protein: CASSQGRGGYEQYF
CDR3 DNA: TGCGCCAGCAGCCAAGGACGTGGGGGCTACGAGCAGTACTTC

V gene: TRBV6-5
clone size: NA
D gene: NA
J gene: TRBJ2-2
CDR3 protein: CASSHNRRSTGELFF
CDR3 DNA: TGTGCCAGCAGCCATAACAGGAGGTCCACCGGGGAGCTGTTTTTT

V gene: TRBV2
clone size: NA
D gene: NA
J gene: TRBJ1-5
CDR3 protein: CASSASGANQPQHF
CDR3 DNA: TGTGCCAGCAGTGCATCGGGGGCCAATCAGCCCCAGCATTTT

V gene: TRBV15
clone size: NA
D gene: TRBD1
J gene: TRBJ2-7
CDR3 protein: CATSGMTGSLEQYF
CDR3 DNA: TGTGCCACCAGCGGAATGACAGGGAGTTTGGAGCAGTACTTC

V gene: TRBV5-4
clone size: NA
D gene: NA
J gene: TRBJ2-7
CDR3 protein: CASSPRPSLEQYF
CDR3 DNA: TGTGCCAGCAGCCCCCGGCCCTCTTTAGAGCAGTACTTC

V gene: TRBV6-1
clone size: NA
D gene: TRBD1
J gene: TRBJ2-7
CDR3 protein: CASSEPGTGVLEQYF
CDR3 DNA: TGTGCCAGCAGTGAACCTGGGACAGGGGTATTAGAGCAGTACTTC

V gene: TRBV11-2
clone size: NA
D gene: NA
J gene: TRBJ1-6
CDR3 protein: CASSLEGLLNSPLHF
CDR3 DNA: TGTGCCAGCAGCCTAGAGGGACTTTTGAATTCACCCCTCCACTTT

V gene: TRBV7-9
clone size: NA
D gene: NA
J gene: TRBJ1-1
CDR3 protein: CASSLRGEGNTEAFF
CDR3 DNA: TGTGCCAGCAGCTTACGGGGTGAGGGGAACACTGAAGCTTTCTTT

V gene: TRBV12-1
clone size: NA
D gene: NA
J gene: TRBJ2-2
CDR3 protein: CASSSSANTGELFF
CDR3 DNA: TGTGCCAGCAGCTCAAGCGCGAACACCGGGGAGCTGTTTTTT

V gene: TRBV9
clone size: NA
D gene: NA
J gene: TRBJ2-5
CDR3 protein: CASSADRDPQETQYF
CDR3 DNA: TGTGCCAGCAGCGCAGACCGGGACCCCCAAGAGACCCAGTACTTC

V gene: TRBV7-9
clone size: NA
D gene: NA
J gene: TRBJ2-1
CDR3 protein: CASSQETVYNEQFF
CDR3 DNA: TGTGCCAGCAGCCAGGAGACAGTTTACAATGAGCAGTTCTTC

V gene: TRBV19
clone size: NA
D gene: NA
J gene: TRBJ2-1
CDR3 protein: CASSIWKDEQFF
CDR3 DNA: TGTGCCAGTAGTATATGGAAAGATGAGCAGTTCTTC

V gene: TRBV7-8
clone size: NA
D gene: TRBD1
J gene: TRBJ2-6
CDR3 protein: CASSLDRLINVVLTF
CDR3 DNA: TGTGCCAGCAGCTTGGACAGGTTAATAAATGTTGTCCTGACTTTC

V gene: TRBV13
clone size: NA
D gene: TRBD1
J gene: TRBJ1-1
CDR3 protein: CASSPDRGGGLNTEAFF
CDR3 DNA: TGTGCCAGCAGCCCGGACAGGGGAGGAGGGTTGAACACTGAAGCTTTCTTT

V gene: TRBV11-2
clone size: NA
D gene: NA
J gene: TRBJ2-1
CDR3 protein: CASSLRGLNPEQFF
CDR3 DNA: TGTGCCAGCAGCTTACGGGGGCTTAACCCTGAGCAGTTCTTC

V gene: TRBV6-6
clone size: once
D gene: TRBD1
J gene: TRBJ1-4
CDR3 protein: CATRTGAEKLFF
CDR3 DNA: TGTGCCACAAGGACAGGGGCAGAAAAACTGTTTTTT

V gene: TRBV28
clone size: NA
D gene: TRBD2
J gene: TRBJ2-1
CDR3 protein: CASSFPGLARDEQFF
CDR3 DNA: TGTGCCAGCAGTTTTCCGGGACTAGCCAGAGATGAGCAGTTCTTC

V gene: TRBV4-1
clone size: NA
D gene: NA
J gene: TRBJ2-1
CDR3 protein: CASSQAPNNEQFF
CDR3 DNA: TGCGCCAGCAGCCAAGCACCCAACAATGAGCAGTTCTTC

V gene: TRBV27
clone size: NA
D gene: NA
J gene: TRBJ2-4
CDR3 protein: CASSRDTGKNIQYF
CDR3 DNA: TGTGCCAGCAGCCGGGACACAGGGAAAAACATTCAGTACTTC

V gene: TRBV7-2
clone size: NA
D gene: TRBD1
J gene: TRBJ2-3
CDR3 protein: CASSLEPGQGLDTQYF
CDR3 DNA: TGTGCCAGCAGCCTCGAGCCCGGACAGGGGTTAGATACGCAGTATTTT

V gene: TRBV6-5
clone size: NA
D gene: NA
J gene: TRBJ2-2
CDR3 protein: CASTSTENTGELFF
CDR3 DNA: TGTGCCAGCACGTCGACAGAGAACACCGGGGAGCTGTTTTTT

V gene: TRBV9
clone size: NA
D gene: NA
J gene: TRBJ2-1
CDR3 protein: CASSVEASPAYNEQFF
CDR3 DNA: TGTGCCAGCAGCGTAGAGGCTTCCCCTGCCTACAATGAGCAGTTCTTC

V gene: TRBV15
clone size: NA
D gene: TRBD2
J gene: TRBJ2-5
CDR3 protein: CATSGGLAGVETQYF
CDR3 DNA: TGTGCCACCAGCGGAGGACTAGCGGGAGTGGAGACCCAGTACTTC

V gene: TRBV5-1
clone size: NA
D gene: TRBD2
J gene: TRBJ2-7
CDR3 protein: CASSQGLAGTEQYF
CDR3 DNA: TGCGCCAGTTCCCAGGGGCTAGCGGGAACCGAGCAGTACTTC